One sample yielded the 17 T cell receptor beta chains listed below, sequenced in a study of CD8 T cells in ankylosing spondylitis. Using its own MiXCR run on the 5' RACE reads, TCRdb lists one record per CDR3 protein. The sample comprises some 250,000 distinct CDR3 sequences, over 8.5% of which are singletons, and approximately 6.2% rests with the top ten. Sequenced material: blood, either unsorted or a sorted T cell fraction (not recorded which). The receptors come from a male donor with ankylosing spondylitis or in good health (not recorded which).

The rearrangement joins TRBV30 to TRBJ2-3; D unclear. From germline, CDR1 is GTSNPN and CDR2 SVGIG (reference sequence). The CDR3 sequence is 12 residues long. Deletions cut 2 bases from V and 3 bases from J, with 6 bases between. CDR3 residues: CAWSTRTDTQYF. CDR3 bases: TGTGCCTGGAGTACGAGGACAGATACGCAGTATTTT.

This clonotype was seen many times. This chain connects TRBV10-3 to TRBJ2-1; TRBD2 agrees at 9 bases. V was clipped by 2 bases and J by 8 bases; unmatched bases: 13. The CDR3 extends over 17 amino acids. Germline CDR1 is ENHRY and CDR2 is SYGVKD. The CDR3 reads CAISERVAGAPLHEQFF. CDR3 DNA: TGTGCCATCAGTGAGAGGGTAGCGGGGGCCCCTTTGCATGAGCAGTTCTTC.

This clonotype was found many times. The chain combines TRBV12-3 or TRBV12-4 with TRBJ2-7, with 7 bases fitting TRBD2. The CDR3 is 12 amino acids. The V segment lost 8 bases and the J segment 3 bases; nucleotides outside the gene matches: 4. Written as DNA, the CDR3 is TGTGCCAGCGGGAGGGGCATCTACGAGCAGTACTTC. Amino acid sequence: CASGRGIYEQYF.

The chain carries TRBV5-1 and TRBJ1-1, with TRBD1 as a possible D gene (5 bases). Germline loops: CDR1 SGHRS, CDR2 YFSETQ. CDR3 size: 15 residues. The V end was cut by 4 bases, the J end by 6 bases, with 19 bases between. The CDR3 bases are TGCGCCAGCAGCAGGGACGTCCCCCCGAGCGCTGAAGCTTTCTTT. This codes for CASSRDVPPSAEAFF. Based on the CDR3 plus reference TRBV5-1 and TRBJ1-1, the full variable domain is KAGVTQTPRYLIKTRGQQVTLSCSPISGHRSVSWYQQTPGQGLQFLFEYFSETQRNKGNFPGRFSGRQFSNSRSEMNVSTLELGDSALYLCASSRDVPPSAEAFFGQGTRLTVV.

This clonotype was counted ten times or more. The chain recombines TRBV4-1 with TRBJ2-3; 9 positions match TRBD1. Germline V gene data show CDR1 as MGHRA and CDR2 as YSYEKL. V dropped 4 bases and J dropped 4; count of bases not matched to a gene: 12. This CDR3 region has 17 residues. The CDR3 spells CASSPSRTGAFADTQYF. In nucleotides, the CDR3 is TGCGCCAGCAGCCCGTCGAGGACAGGGGCCTTCGCAGATACGCAGTATTTT.

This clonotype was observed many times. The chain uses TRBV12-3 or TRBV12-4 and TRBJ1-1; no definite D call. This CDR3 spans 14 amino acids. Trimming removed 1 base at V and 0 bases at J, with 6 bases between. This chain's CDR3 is CASSLGSVNTEAFF. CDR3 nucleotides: TGTGCCAGCAGTTTAGGGTCGGTGAACACTGAAGCTTTCTTT.

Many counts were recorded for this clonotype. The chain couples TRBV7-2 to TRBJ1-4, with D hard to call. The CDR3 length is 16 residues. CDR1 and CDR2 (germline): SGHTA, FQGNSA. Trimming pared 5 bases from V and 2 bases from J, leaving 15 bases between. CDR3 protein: CASSRIPGRTNEKLFF. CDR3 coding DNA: TGTGCCAGCAGCCGCATCCCGGGGAGGACTAATGAAAAACTGTTTTTT.

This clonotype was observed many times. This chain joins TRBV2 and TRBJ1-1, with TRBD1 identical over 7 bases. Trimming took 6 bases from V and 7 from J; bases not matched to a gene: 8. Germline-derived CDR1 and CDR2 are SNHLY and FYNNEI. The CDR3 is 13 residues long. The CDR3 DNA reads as TGTGCCAGCAGCTCCCTCCGACAGGGTGAAGCTTTCTTT. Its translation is CASSSLRQGEAFF.

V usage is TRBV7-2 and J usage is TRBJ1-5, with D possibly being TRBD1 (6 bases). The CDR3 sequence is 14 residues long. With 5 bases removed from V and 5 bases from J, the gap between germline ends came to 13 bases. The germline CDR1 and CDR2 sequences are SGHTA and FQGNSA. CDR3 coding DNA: TGTGCCAGCAGCCAGGGGCTGGGAGATCAGCCCCAGCATTTT. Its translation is CASSQGLGDQPQHF. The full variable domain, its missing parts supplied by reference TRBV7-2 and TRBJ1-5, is GAGVSQSPSNKVTEKGKDVELRCDPISGHTALYWYRQSLGQGLEFLIYFQGNSAPDKSGLPSDRFSAERTGGSVSTLTIQRTQQEDSAVYLCASSQGLGDQPQHFGDGTRLSIL.

The CDR3 here is CSASAGPRTSNQPQHF. DNA of the CDR3: TGCAGTGCTAGCGCCGGGCCGAGAACAAGCAATCAGCCCCAGCATTTT. The chain links TRBV20-1 to TRBJ1-5; D remains ambiguous. Trimming pared 3 bases from V and 1 base from J, leaving 16 bases between. CDR3 size: 16 residues. The germline gives CDR1 DFQATT, CDR2 SNEGSKA (reference sequence).

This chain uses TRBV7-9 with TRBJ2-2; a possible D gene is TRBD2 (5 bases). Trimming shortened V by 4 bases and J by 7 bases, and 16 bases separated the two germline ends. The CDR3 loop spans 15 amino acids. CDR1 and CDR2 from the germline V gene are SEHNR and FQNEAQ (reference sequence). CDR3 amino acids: CASSYDLHAGGELFF. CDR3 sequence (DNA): TGTGCCAGCAGCTATGACTTGCACGCGGGCGGGGAGCTGTTTTTT.

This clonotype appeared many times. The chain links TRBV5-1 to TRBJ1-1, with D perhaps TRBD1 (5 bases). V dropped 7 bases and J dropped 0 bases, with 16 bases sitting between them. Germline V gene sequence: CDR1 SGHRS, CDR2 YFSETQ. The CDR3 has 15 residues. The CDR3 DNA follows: TGCGCCAGCCTTCCCGGGGGAGACGTGAACACTGAAGCTTTCTTT. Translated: CASLPGGDVNTEAFF. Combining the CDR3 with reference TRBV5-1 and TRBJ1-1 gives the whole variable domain KAGVTQTPRYLIKTRGQQVTLSCSPISGHRSVSWYQQTPGQGLQFLFEYFSETQRNKGNFPGRFSGRQFSNSRSEMNVSTLELGDSALYLCASLPGGDVNTEAFFGQGTRLTVV.

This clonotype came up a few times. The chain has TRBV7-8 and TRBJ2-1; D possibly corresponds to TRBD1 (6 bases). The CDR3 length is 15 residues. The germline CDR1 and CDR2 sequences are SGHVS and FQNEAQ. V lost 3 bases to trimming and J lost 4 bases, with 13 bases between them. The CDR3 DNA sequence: TGTGCCAGCAGCTTCTCCCGGGACACTTACAATGAGCAGTTCTTC. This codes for CASSFSRDTYNEQFF.

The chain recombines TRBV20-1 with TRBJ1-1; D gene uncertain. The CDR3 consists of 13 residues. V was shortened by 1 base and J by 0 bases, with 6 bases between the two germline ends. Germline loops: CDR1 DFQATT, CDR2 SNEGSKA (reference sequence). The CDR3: CSARGLLNTEAFF. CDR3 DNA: TGCAGTGCTAGAGGACTCCTGAACACTGAAGCTTTCTTT.

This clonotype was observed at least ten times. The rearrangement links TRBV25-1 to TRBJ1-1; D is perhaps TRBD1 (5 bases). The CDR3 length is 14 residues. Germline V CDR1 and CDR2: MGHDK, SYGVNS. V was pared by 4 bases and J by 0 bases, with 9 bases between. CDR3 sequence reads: CASSAETVNTEAFF. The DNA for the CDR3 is TGTGCCAGCAGTGCCGAGACAGTGAACACTGAAGCTTTCTTT.

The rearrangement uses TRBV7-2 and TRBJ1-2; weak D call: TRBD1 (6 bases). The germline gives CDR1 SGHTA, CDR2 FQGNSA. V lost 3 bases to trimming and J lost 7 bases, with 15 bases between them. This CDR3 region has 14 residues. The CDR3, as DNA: TGTGCCAGCAGCTTTGCGGGGGGCGGGGGTGGCTACACCTTC. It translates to CASSFAGGGGGYTF.

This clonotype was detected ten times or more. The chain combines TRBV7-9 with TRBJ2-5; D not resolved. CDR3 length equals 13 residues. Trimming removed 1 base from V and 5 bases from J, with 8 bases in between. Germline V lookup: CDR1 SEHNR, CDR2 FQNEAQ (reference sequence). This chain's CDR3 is CASSLDGLETQYF. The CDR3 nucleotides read TGTGCCAGCAGCTTAGACGGGTTGGAGACCCAGTACTTC.